Listed here are 20 T cell receptor beta chains from one sample, sequenced in a study of T cell changes during pregnancy in multiple sclerosis. Sequenced by immunoSEQ multiplex PCR; TCRdb stores in-frame clones only, minus some. This table holds over 30,000 clones, about 89% found once. This specimen consisted of CD4+ T cells from peripheral blood mononuclear cells, obtained in the third trimester of pregnancy. These receptors all stem from a female donor in good health, enrolled as a control in a pregnancy study.

Comments on this clone: One end of the junction is discordant with germline, which a read error may explain. The chain combines TRBV9 with TRBJ2-7; 9 bases align to TRBD1. The CDR3 extends over 15 amino acids. From germline, CDR1 is SGDLS and CDR2 YYNGEE. In DNA form, the CDR3 reads TGTACCAGCAGCGGAACCGGGACAGGGATAATACGGCAGTACTTC. Amino acid sequence: CTSSGTGTGIIRQYF.

The V call is TRBV6-5, the J call TRBJ1-6, with 10 bases identical to TRBD1. V lost 3 bases and J lost 10; bases outside the gene matches: 9. Germline-derived CDR1 and CDR2 are MNHEY and SVGAGI. The CDR3 runs to 16 residues. CDR3 protein: CASSYLGRTGGSPLHF. CDR3 in DNA: TGTGCCAGCAGTTATCTTGGAAGGACAGGGGGGTCACCCCTCCACTTT.

This clone was detected only once. The chain has TRBV5-1 and TRBJ2-2, with 9 bases matching TRBD1. V gave up 5 bases and J gave up 7 bases; unmatched junction bases: 9. The CDR3 covers 15 residues. Germline assignment: CDR1 SGHRS and CDR2 YFSETQ. CDR3: CASSSGQGRVGELFF. CDR3 in DNA: TGCGCCAGCAGTTCCGGACAGGGGAGGGTCGGGGAGCTGTTTTTT.

To note about this clone: Different DNA sequences within this sample yield the same CDR3. V and J are TRBV4-1 and TRBJ2-7; maybe TRBD2 (6 bases). CDR3 length: 15 residues. V lost 1 base and J 0 bases, leaving 10 bases between the germline ends. Germline-derived CDR1 and CDR2 are MGHRA and YSYEKL. The CDR3 nucleotides read TGCGCCAGCAGCCAAGTAGGAGGGAGCTCCTACGAGCAGTACTTC. Encoded protein: CASSQVGGSSYEQYF.

The J gene is TRBJ2-7, the V gene TRBV5-4; 7 positions agree with TRBD2. Germline V gene lookup returns CDR1 SGHNT and CDR2 YYREEE (reference sequence). The CDR3 has 14 residues. The V segment lost 1 base and the J segment 7 bases; nucleotides outside the gene matches: 8. CDR3: CASSLSGKSWEQYF. The DNA for the CDR3 is TGTGCCAGCAGCTTGAGCGGGAAGTCTTGGGAGCAGTACTTC.

This chain links TRBV9 with TRBJ2-2; D perhaps matches TRBD2 (6 bases). The germline V gene encodes CDR1 SGDLS and CDR2 YYNGEE. V lost 2 bases and J lost 5, with 13 bases in between. This CDR3 has 15 residues. The CDR3 region has the DNA TGTGCCAGCAGCGTGGTACTAGCCGGGACCGGGGAGCTGTTTTTT. The encoded protein is CASSVVLAGTGELFF.

The V gene is TRBV9, the J gene TRBJ2-1; 7 bases map to TRBD1. The CDR3 has 15 amino acids. The V and J ends lost 2 bases and 3 bases, in that order; junction bases with no gene match: 5. Germline V lookup: CDR1 SGDLS, CDR2 YYNGEE. CDR3 sequence: CASSVGQQNYNEQFF. The CDR3 DNA reads TGTGCCAGCAGCGTGGGACAGCAGAACTACAATGAGCAGTTCTTC.

The chain uses TRBV14 and TRBJ2-5, with 8 bases matching TRBD2. Germline loops: CDR1 SGHDN, CDR2 FVKESK. CDR3 size: 14 residues. Trimming cost V 5 bases and J 4 bases; bases outside gene matches: 6. CDR3 DNA sequence: TGTGCCAGCAGCTTTGGACTAGCCGTAGAGACCCAGTACTTC. Protein sequence: CASSFGLAVETQYF.

The V gene is TRBV7-2, the J gene TRBJ2-3; D may be TRBD1 (5 bases). CDR1 is SGHTA, CDR2 FQGNSA, per germline. V was clipped by 1 base and J by 1 base, with 9 bases between them. CDR3 size: 15 residues. This CDR3 is CASSLGRGGTDTQYF. Here the CDR3 DNA reads TGTGCCAGCAGCTTAGGAAGGGGCGGCACAGATACGCAGTATTTT.

This clone turned up a few times. The chain links TRBV9 to TRBJ2-2, with 15 nucleotides matching TRBD2. J lost 2 bases, V lost 3 bases, and 2 bases had no gene match. Germline loops: CDR1 SGDLS, CDR2 YYNGEE. CDR3 length equals 17 residues. The CDR3 coding sequence is TGTGCCAGCAGCGCGGGACTAGCGGGAGGAAACACCGGGGAGCTGTTTTTT. It encodes CASSAGLAGGNTGELFF.

This sequence joins TRBV4-2 and TRBJ2-1; a weak D match, TRBD2 (6 bases). V dropped 0 bases and J dropped 0 bases, with 9 bases sitting between them. The CDR3 extends over 16 amino acids. Germline CDR1 reads LGHNA; CDR2 reads YNFKEQ. CDR3 residues: CASSQDDGGSYNEQFF. DNA for the CDR3: TGTGCCAGCAGCCAAGATGACGGGGGCTCCTACAATGAGCAGTTCTTC.

CDR3 loop: CASSPTGTLFYEQYF. CDR3 bases: TGTGCCAGTAGTCCTACCGGGACATTATTTTACGAGCAGTACTTC. The chain has TRBV19 and TRBJ2-7, with TRBD1 as a possible D gene (6 bases). Trimming cost V 5 bases and J 4 bases, with 18 bases left between them. The CDR3 is 15 amino acids. Germline CDR1 is LNHDA and CDR2 is SQIVND (reference sequence).

The chain uses TRBV28 and TRBJ2-2; 7 nucleotides match TRBD1. V lost 5 bases, J lost 1 base, and 10 bases stayed unmatched. The CDR3 runs 17 residues. The germline V gene has CDR1 MDHEN and CDR2 SYDVKM. The CDR3 is CASSLFIWDRNTGELFF. DNA for the CDR3: TGTGCCAGCAGTCTATTCATATGGGACAGGAACACCGGGGAGCTGTTTTTT.

This clone showed up just a few times. This rearrangement joins TRBV5-8 to TRBJ1-5; D may be TRBD1 (6 bases). This CDR3 comprises 16 residues. The V end was cut by 2 bases, the J end by 2 bases, with 14 bases between. CDR1 and CDR2 (germline): SGHTS, YDEGEE. In nucleotides, the CDR3 is TGTGCCAGCAGCTTTCAAACAGGGCATCGCAATCAGCCCCAGCATTTT. Translation gives CASSFQTGHRNQPQHF.

This chain uses TRBV11-2 with TRBJ1-2; D unresolved. CDR3 length: 14 amino acids. With 0 bases removed from V and 0 bases from J, the gap between germline ends came to 5 bases. CDR1 and CDR2 (germline): SGHAT, FQNNGV. CDR3 in DNA: TGTGCCAGCAGCTTAGACGCAGCTAACTATGGCTACACCTTC. It codes for CASSLDAANYGYTF.

The chain is built from TRBV5-6 and TRBJ2-3; D is unresolved. Trimming took 2 bases from V and 2 from J, leaving 9 bases between them. CDR1 and CDR2 from the germline V gene are SGHDT and YYEEEE. The CDR3 runs to 14 residues. The DNA for the CDR3 is TGTGCCAGCAGCTTTACAGCTCCCACAGATACGCAGTATTTT. Translating gives CASSFTAPTDTQYF.

The rearrangement uses TRBV16 and TRBJ2-1, with 10 nucleotides matching TRBD2. The germline CDR1 and CDR2 sequences are KGHSY and FQNENV. The V segment lost 7 bases and the J segment 10 bases; nucleotides outside the gene matches: 16. CDR3 length: 16 amino acids. CDR3 amino acids: CASTPYDSGGAGEQFF. The DNA of the CDR3 is TGTGCCAGCACCCCCTACGACAGCGGGGGGGCCGGGGAGCAGTTCTTC.

This clone was picked up one time. The chain is built from TRBV27 and TRBJ1-2; D may be TRBD1 (5 bases). Germline V CDR1 and CDR2: MNHEY, SMNVEV (reference sequence). This CDR3 has 16 residues. Deletions cut 5 bases from V and 3 bases from J, with 19 bases between. As DNA, the CDR3 is TGTGCCAGCAGTCCTTGGGCAGGGAGGGATTACTATGGCTACACCTTC. Translated, it gives CASSPWAGRDYYGYTF.

This clone was seen a handful of times. The chain has TRBV25-1 and TRBJ2-7; 12 bases line up with TRBD1. J gave up 5 bases and V 7 bases, and 12 bases lay outside the gene matches. The CDR3 is made up of 16 amino acids. Germline assignment: CDR1 MGHDK and CDR2 SYGVNS. This CDR3 reads CASTPRGGQGADEQYF. CDR3 nucleotides: TGTGCCAGCACTCCTAGGGGGGGACAGGGGGCTGACGAGCAGTACTTC.

In its sample, this clone was seen once. The CDR3 loop reads CAIGTGLHSYEQYF. CDR3 DNA sequence: TGCGCCATCGGGACAGGATTACACTCCTACGAGCAGTACTTC. J is TRBJ2-7 and V is TRBV5-1, with 8 bases that match TRBD1. The CDR3 totals 14 residues. Germline CDR1 is SGHRS and CDR2 is YFSETQ. Trimming took 9 bases from V and 0 from J; bases not matched to a gene: 8.